This TCR beta chain was identified during a study of blood T cell repertoires in COVID-19. Looking at the study overall: Collection of acute and convalescent COVID-19 samples took place in the United States, Italy and Spain. PBMCs, B-cell-depleted T cells, or T cells provided the cDNA or gDNA that made up the material.

This clone was seen only a few times. Original analysis: Quantification of nucleated cells was approximated via reference gene primer amplification. TCRdb's table, derived via immunoSEQ multiplex PCR, lists solely in-frame clones and lacks some. V and J calls and clone size are those listed in that table; D and trimming were worked out from the DNA. The sample carries some 150,000 clones, about 89% recorded once. Sequenced sample: peripheral blood. The TCR was taken from a man aged 50 to 60 with acute or convalescent COVID-19.

The CDR3 loop is CATSRPGDEAFF. The DNA for the CDR3 is TGTGCCACCAGCCGTCCCGGGGATGAAGCTTTCTTT. The V and J genes are TRBV15 and TRBJ1-1; D unresolved. Germline lookup yields CDR1 LNHNV and CDR2 YYDKDF (reference sequence). Trimming pared 5 bases from V and 7 bases from J, leaving 11 bases between. This CDR3 spans 12 amino acids.